Included here is one T cell receptor beta chain sequence, with context. Its target is unknown. The data stem from a study of STAT3 mutations in large granular lymphocyte leukemia. Study-level findings and limits: In T-cell large granular lymphocyte leukemia, about half of patients showed multiple immunodominant subclonotypes.

CDR1 is SGHTA and CDR2 is FQGNSA in the germline V gene. The CDR3 consists of 12 residues. V lost 5 bases and J 11 bases, leaving 13 bases between the germline ends. The protocol was immunoSEQ multiplex PCR, while the TCRdb copy is restricted to in-frame clones and leaves out a portion. The sample carries some 10,000 clones, about 90% recorded once. The source is a man in his 60s with T-cell large granular lymphocyte leukemia. Some clones in this sample may be carry-over from other donors' samples. The sequenced material came from peripheral blood mononuclear cells. This chain joins TRBV7-2 and TRBJ2-4; TRBD2 is a possible D gene (5 bases). CDR3 sequence (DNA): TGTGCCAGCAGCCCTGACTCCGGGGTTCAGTACTTC. Protein: CASSPDSGVQYF.